This is a list of T cell receptor beta chains from one sample in a study of graft-versus-host responses after intestinal transplantation. The method was immunoSEQ multiplex PCR; TCRdb's version includes in-frame clones alone and lacks a portion of them. In the table there are about 14,000 clones, 77% of which are singletons. The sequencing used ileum tissue, collected 26 to 27 days after intestinal transplant. The receptors originated from a human patient who received an intestinal transplant, so some T cells may come from the graft donor. The CDR3 runs from the conserved cysteine through the conserved F or W. The D gene is left open where the match is weak. Clone size is stated in some rows and not others, as once, few, many or a class when expanded.

d_call	clone_size	v_call	j_call	cdr3_aa	cdr3_nt
NA	NA	TRBV15	TRBJ1-5	CATSRADSWHF	TGTGCCACCAGCAGAGCTGACAGTTGGCATTTT
NA	NA	TRBV6-5	TRBJ1-1	CASIGGTEAFF	TGTGCCAGCATCGGGGGAACTGAAGCTTTCTTT
NA	NA	TRBV11-2	TRBJ2-5	CASSTRAVNQETQYF	TGTGCCAGCAGCACGCGGGCGGTTAACCAAGAGACCCAGTACTTC
TRBD1	once	TRBV4-3	TRBJ2-1	CASSQARAGGRNEQFF	TGCGCCAGCAGCCAAGCGCGGGCAGGGGGCCGCAATGAGCAGTTCTTC
TRBD2	NA	TRBV4-2	TRBJ2-3	CASSQEWAGGASTDTQYF	TGTGCCAGCAGCCAAGAGTGGGCGGGGGGGGCTAGCACAGATACGCAGTATTTT
TRBD2	NA	TRBV2	TRBJ2-5	CASSGTSGGWETQYF	TGTGCCAGCAGCGGGACTAGCGGGGGCTGGGAGACCCAGTACTTC
NA	NA	TRBV6-5	TRBJ2-7	CASSHDRAYEQYF	TGTGCCAGCAGTCACGACAGAGCCTACGAGCAGTACTTC
TRBD2	few	TRBV5-6	TRBJ2-5	CASSPVAGAQETQYF	TGTGCCAGCAGCCCCGTAGCGGGGGCCCAAGAGACCCAGTACTTC
TRBD1	NA	TRBV7-2	TRBJ1-1	CASSLDGQGTEAFF	TGTGCCAGCAGCTTAGATGGACAGGGCACTGAAGCTTTCTTT
TRBD1	once	TRBV18	TRBJ1-5	CASSPNRGLGNQPQHF	TGTGCCAGCTCACCAAACAGGGGTTTAGGCAATCAGCCCCAGCATTTT
TRBD1	NA	TRBV2	TRBJ2-2	CASATGLVPGELFF	TGTGCCAGTGCGACAGGGTTGGTGCCCGGGGAGCTGTTTTTT
NA	NA	TRBV7-2	TRBJ2-3	CASSPTGTTDTQYF	TGTGCCAGCAGCCCTACAGGTACCACAGATACGCAGTATTTT
NA	NA	TRBV28	TRBJ2-6	CAIERAPGANVLTF	TGTGCCATCGAGAGGGCCCCTGGGGCCAACGTCCTGACTTTC